This entry is about one T cell receptor (beta chain). In the original analysis: The authors estimated nucleated cell counts from reference gene primer amplification. Assay: immunoSEQ multiplex PCR; the TCRdb copy retains only in-frame clones and omits some. V and J calls and clone size are as listed in that table; D and trimming were resolved from the DNA. This sample yields roughly 260,000 clones, of which 75% to 95% are seen a single time; 2% to 3% belongs to the top ten. These data belong to a study of blood T cell repertoires in COVID-19. Study-wide context: Sites across the United States, Italy and Spain contributed samples from acute and convalescent COVID-19.

Germline assignment: CDR1 MDHEN and CDR2 SYDVKM. Trimming left V 5 bases short and J 3 bases short, with 12 bases between. There are 14 residues in the CDR3. The rearrangement joins TRBV28 to TRBJ2-3, with D possibly matching TRBD2 (7 bases). Sequenced material: peripheral blood. This sequence originates from a young adult with COVID-19, enrolled during active disease. The CDR3 loop reads CASSPRGGTDTQYF. CDR3 DNA sequence: TGTGCCAGCAGTCCCAGGGGAGGGACAGATACGCAGTATTTT. The full variable domain, in which reference TRBV28 and TRBJ2-3 provide the parts outside the CDR3, is DVKVTQSSRYLVKRTGEKVFLECVQDMDHENMFWYRQDPGLGLRLIYFSYDVKMKEKGDIPEGYSVSREKKERFSLILESASTNQTSMYLCASSPRGGTDTQYFGPGTRLTVL.